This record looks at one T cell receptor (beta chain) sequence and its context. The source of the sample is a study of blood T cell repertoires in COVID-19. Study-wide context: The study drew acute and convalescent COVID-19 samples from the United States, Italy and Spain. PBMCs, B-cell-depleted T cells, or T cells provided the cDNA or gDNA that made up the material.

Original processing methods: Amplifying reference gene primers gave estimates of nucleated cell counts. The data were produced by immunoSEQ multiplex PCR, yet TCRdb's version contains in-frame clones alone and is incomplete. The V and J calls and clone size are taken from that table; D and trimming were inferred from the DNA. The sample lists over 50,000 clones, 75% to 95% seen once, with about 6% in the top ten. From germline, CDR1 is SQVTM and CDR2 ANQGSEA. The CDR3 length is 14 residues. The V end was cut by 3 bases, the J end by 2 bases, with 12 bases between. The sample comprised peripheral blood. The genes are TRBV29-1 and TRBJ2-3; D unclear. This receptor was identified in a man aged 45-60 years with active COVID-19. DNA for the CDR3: TGCAGCGTTGAGGGCCGCCCATACACAGATACGCAGTATTTT. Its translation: CSVEGRPYTDTQYF.